Listed here is a single T cell receptor beta chain. The authors sorted CD4+ naive, central memory, regulatory and stem cell-like memory cells via CD45RO/CCR7/CD25/CD127/CD95/CD27. The entirety of the isolated RNA underwent reverse transcription, so expressed TCRB transcripts were sequenced. Sequenced by immunoSEQ multiplex PCR; TCRdb stores in-frame clones only, minus some. The repertoire consists of fewer than 500,000 clones, with approximately 15% occurring once and the leading ten covering approximately 0.035%. This entry is derived from a study of beta chain features in type 1 diabetes. Material for sequencing was naive CD4+ T cells from blood. The receptor was isolated from a man between 25 and 39 years old in good health.

The CDR3 bases are TGTGCCAGCAGCCCACGTAGACAGGGAAGCACAGATACGCAGTATTTT. Its translation is CASSPRRQGSTDTQYF. The gene calls are TRBV7-8 and TRBJ2-3; 7 nucleotides agree with TRBD1. J was trimmed by 0 bases and V by 5 bases; bases with no gene match: 8. This CDR3 is built from 16 residues. In germline, CDR1 is SGHVS, CDR2 FQNEAQ.